Ten or more counts support the clone carrying this T cell receptor beta chain. The data originate from a study of neurological immune-mediated disorders. From the 5' RACE reads, TCRdb called clonotypes with MiXCR, one entry per CDR3 protein. The data contain about 50,000 distinct CDR3 sequences, 10% of them singletons. CDR1 is SGDLS and CDR2 is YYNGEE in the germline V gene. V lost 4 bases and J 3 bases, leaving 14 bases between the germline ends. This CDR3 is built from 14 residues. The chain joins TRBV9 to TRBJ2-7, with D perhaps assigned TRBD1 or TRBD2 (5 bases each). The clonotype was recovered from a man in his sixties or seventies with HTLV-1-associated myelopathy (HAM/TSP). The sequencing input was PBMCs. CDR3 sequence: CASSPTGRIYEQYF. DNA for the CDR3: TGTGCCAGCAGCCCAACGGGACGTATCTACGAGCAGTACTTC.